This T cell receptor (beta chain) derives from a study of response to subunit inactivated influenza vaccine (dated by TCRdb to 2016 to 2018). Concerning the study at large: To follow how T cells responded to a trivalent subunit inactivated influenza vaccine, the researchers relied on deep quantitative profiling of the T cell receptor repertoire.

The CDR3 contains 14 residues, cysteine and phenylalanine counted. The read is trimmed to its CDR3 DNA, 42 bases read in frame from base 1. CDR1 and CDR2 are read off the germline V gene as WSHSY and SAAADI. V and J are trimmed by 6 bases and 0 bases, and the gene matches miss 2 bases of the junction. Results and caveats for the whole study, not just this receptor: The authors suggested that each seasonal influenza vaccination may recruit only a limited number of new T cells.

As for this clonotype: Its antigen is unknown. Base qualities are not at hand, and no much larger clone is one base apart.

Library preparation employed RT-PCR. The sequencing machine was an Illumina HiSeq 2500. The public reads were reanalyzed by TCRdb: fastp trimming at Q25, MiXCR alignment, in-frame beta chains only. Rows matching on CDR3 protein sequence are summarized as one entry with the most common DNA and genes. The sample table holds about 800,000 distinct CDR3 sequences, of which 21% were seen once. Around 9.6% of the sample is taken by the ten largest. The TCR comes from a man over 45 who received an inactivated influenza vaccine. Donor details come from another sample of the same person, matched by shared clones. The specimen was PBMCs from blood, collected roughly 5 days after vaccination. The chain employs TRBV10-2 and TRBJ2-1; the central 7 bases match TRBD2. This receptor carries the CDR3 CASRAGSSYNEQFF. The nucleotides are TGCGCCAGCAGAGCGGGAAGCTCCTACAATGAGCAGTTCTTC.